This T cell receptor beta chain originates from a study of cytomegalovirus exposure and HLA in healthy donors. Concerning this clone: Its antigen is not known.

Findings of the study overall: Presence/absence analyses assumed roughly uniform sequencing depth across donors. With DRB1 most and HLA-C fewest, TCR association rates differed between HLA loci in a later analysis. A later analysis linked a missense DCLRE1C variant to TCR beta V- and J-gene trimming. After further analysis at a later stage, roughly 15,000 TCR beta sequences were associated with HLA alleles at 0.05 false discovery rate.

With 60 Vbeta and 13 Jbeta primers, the PCR was carried out. The table came from immunoSEQ multiplex PCR; TCRdb's copy has only in-frame clones and leaves some out. This sample has 69,000 or so clones, with about 76% found just once. CDR3 length: 17 residues. Germline CDR1 is SQVTM and CDR2 is ANQGSEA. The V segment lost 0 bases and the J segment 4 bases; nucleotides outside the gene matches: 14. The rearrangement uses TRBV29-1 and TRBJ2-7, with 8 bases matching TRBD2. The clonotype comes from a man between 18 and 29 years old in good health and CMV-seronegative. The sequencing input was PBMCs. The CDR3 bases are TGCAGCGTTGAAGAGTATAACCCGGGACTAGTAACGTACGAGCAGTACTTC. Translated, it gives CSVEEYNPGLVTYEQYF.